The 24 T cell receptor beta chains listed next were all sequenced from one sample in a study of blood T cells in healthy people across ages. It was with a sample-barcoded 5' primer and a J-beta primer mix that a second PCR of roughly 7 to 12 cycles was run. TCRdb redid the calling of the 5' RACE reads with MiXCR, one entry per CDR3 protein. The sample carries 800,000 to 950,000 distinct CDR3 sequences, almost 30% recorded once. This same sample was also taken into another study, of T cells of mothers and their children.

Source material: blood. The receptor set was obtained from a woman in her forties in good health.

Turning to this clonotype: A single base separates this from a much larger clone, so it may be a read error. The chain employs TRBV10-3 and TRBJ2-5, with 8 bases aligning to TRBD1. Per germline, CDR1 ENHRY and CDR2 SYGVKD. V trimming: 10 bases; J trimming: 1 base; junction bases outside the gene matches: 2. The CDR3 sequence is 12 residues long. The CDR3 DNA is TGTGCCACGCAGGGGGCCCAAGAGACCCAGTACTTC. Translation: CATQGAQETQYF.

This clonotype was counted a few times. The CDR3 DNA follows: TGTGCCAGCAGTCCCGCCGGCAGGGTGGGTGCTTTCTTT. Protein product: CASSPAGRVGAFF. The rearrangement links TRBV6-5 to TRBJ1-1, with D perhaps matching TRBD1 (5 bases). This CDR3 comprises 13 residues. Germline V CDR1 and CDR2: MNHEY, SVGAGI. Deletions cut 5 bases from V and 11 bases from J, with 18 bases between.

Of note for this clonotype: A single base separates this from a much larger clone, so it may be a read error. This chain joins TRBV20-1 and TRBJ1-2; D gene unclear. Germline values: CDR1 DFQATT, CDR2 SNEGSKA (reference sequence). The germline V and J ends were trimmed by 7 bases and 1 base, with 7 bases remaining between them. This CDR3 has 11 residues. The CDR3 DNA reads as TGCAGTGTCCAGGATAACTATGGCTACACCTTC. Amino acids: CSVQDNYGYTF.

This clonotype was picked up many times. V is TRBV4-1 and J is TRBJ2-6, with 10 bases identical to TRBD1. J lost 2 bases, V lost 3 bases, and 10 bases had no gene match. Germline V gene data show CDR1 as MGHRA and CDR2 as YSYEKL. The CDR3 covers 19 residues. In DNA, the CDR3 is TGCGCCAGCAGCCAGGGGGGACAGGGGATGCTCGCTGGGGCCAACGTCCTGACTTTC. It specifies CASSQGGQGMLAGANVLTF.

This clonotype came up a few times. The chain is built from TRBV4-2 and TRBJ1-5; D ambiguous. Deletions cut 4 bases from V and 0 bases from J, with 13 bases between. Germline V gene data show CDR1 as LGHNA and CDR2 as YNFKEQ. The CDR3 length is 16 residues. The CDR3 nucleotides are TGTGCCAGCAGCCGAGGAAGCGGGATTAGCAATCAGCCCCAGCATTTT. As protein: CASSRGSGISNQPQHF.

In this sample, this clonotype turned up a few times. The chain uses TRBV7-2 and TRBJ2-5; 7 bases line up with TRBD2. The CDR3 contains 13 residues. From germline, CDR1 is SGHTA and CDR2 FQGNSA. J gave up 11 bases and V 6 bases, and 12 bases lay outside the gene matches. The chain's CDR3 is CASSLTSVNEQYF. CDR3 bases: TGTGCCAGCAGTCTTACTAGCGTCAATGAGCAGTACTTC.

This chain connects TRBV6-6 to TRBJ2-2; TRBD1 or TRBD2 may be the D gene (6 bases each). With 7 bases removed from V and 6 bases from J, the gap between germline ends came to 15 bases. The germline gives CDR1 MNHNY, CDR2 SVGAGI (reference sequence). The CDR3 length is 14 residues. CDR3 sequence reads: CASNEGGIAGELFF. The CDR3 nucleotides are TGTGCCAGCAACGAGGGGGGAATAGCCGGGGAGCTGTTTTTT.

The genes are TRBV12-3 or TRBV12-4 and TRBJ2-3, with D tentatively TRBD2 (5 bases). V was cut by 3 bases and J by 13 bases, with 14 bases left in between. This CDR3 comprises 12 residues. The CDR3 sequence: CASSLGAGVEYF. The CDR3 DNA sequence: TGTGCCAGCAGTTTGGGAGCAGGTGTGGAGTATTTT.

This clonotype was found many times. J is TRBJ2-3 and V is TRBV4-3, with TRBD1 matching over 12 bases. Germline CDR1 and CDR2: LGHNA and YSLEER. Trimming at V came to 0 bases and at J to 0 bases, leaving 4 bases not matched to a gene. The CDR3 loop spans 18 amino acids. The CDR3 DNA is TGCGCCAGCAGCCAAGAAGGGACAGGGGGCGGGAGCACAGATACGCAGTATTTT. Translating gives CASSQEGTGGGSTDTQYF.

This clonotype was counted many times. The V and J genes are TRBV7-2 and TRBJ2-7; TRBD1 matches 7 bases. The V and J ends lost 4 bases and 8 bases, in that order; junction bases with no gene match: 11. The length of the CDR3 is 14 residues. Germline values: CDR1 SGHTA, CDR2 FQGNSA. Here the CDR3 DNA reads TGTGCCAGCAGCTCGGGACAGTCCGGGGTAAAGCAGTACTTC. Translating it yields CASSSGQSGVKQYF.

This clonotype occurred a few times. This chain links TRBV28 with TRBJ1-3; D uncertain. Germline V gene data show CDR1 as MDHEN and CDR2 as SYDVKM. This CDR3 spans 17 amino acids. V was pared by 5 bases and J by 0 bases, with 17 bases between. CDR3 region: CASSPDRFSDSGNTIYF. The CDR3 nucleotides read TGTGCCAGCAGTCCTGATAGGTTTTCTGACTCTGGAAACACCATATATTTT.

This clonotype has a handful of counts. The chain recombines TRBV5-1 with TRBJ2-2; D might be TRBD1 (5 bases). Germline assignment: CDR1 SGHRS and CDR2 YFSETQ. The V end was cut by 1 base, the J end by 3 bases, with 10 bases between. This CDR3 spans 15 amino acids. The CDR3 reads CASSLTPGYTGELFF. CDR3 sequence (DNA): TGCGCCAGCAGCTTGACTCCAGGGTACACCGGGGAGCTGTTTTTT.

This clonotype was seen a few times. V is TRBV27 and J is TRBJ2-1, with TRBD2 matching over 9 bases. The CDR3 sequence is 13 residues long. The germline V gene encodes CDR1 MNHEY and CDR2 SMNVEV (reference sequence). J was trimmed by 8 bases and V by 3 bases; bases with no gene match: 2. CDR3 amino acids: CASSFGTSYEQFF. The CDR3 coding sequence is TGTGCCAGCAGTTTCGGGACTAGCTATGAGCAGTTCTTC.

V and J are TRBV7-9 and TRBJ2-7; D uncertain. Per the germline V gene, CDR1 is SEHNR and CDR2 is FQNEAQ (reference sequence). Deletions cut 4 bases from V and 4 bases from J, with 17 bases between. This CDR3 has 15 residues. CDR3: CASSSSTWRMYEQYF. CDR3 DNA sequence: TGTGCCAGCAGCTCAAGTACATGGCGGATGTACGAGCAGTACTTC.

To note about this clonotype: At one end, the junction sequence differs from germline, possibly due to a read error. The chain has TRBV29-1 and TRBJ2-1; no clear D gene. The CDR3 is 12 amino acids. Germline loops: CDR1 SQVTM, CDR2 ANQGSEA. CDR3 bases: TGCAGCGGTGAAGCCAGGTACAATGAGCAGTTCTTC. It codes for CSGEARYNEQFF.

This clonotype was seen more than once but under ten times. This chain connects TRBV7-2 to TRBJ1-6; a possible D gene is TRBD1 (6 bases). V lost 2 bases and J lost 5, with 16 bases in between. Germline-derived CDR1 and CDR2 are SGHTA and FQGNSA. CDR3 length: 17 amino acids. The CDR3 is CASSLIRGAYDNSPLHF. For the CDR3, the DNA is TGTGCCAGCAGCTTAATACGGGGGGCGTATGATAATTCACCCCTCCACTTT.

The chain combines TRBV7-9 with TRBJ2-1, with no clear D. The CDR3 is 16 residues long. The V end lost 3 bases, the J end lost 0 bases, and 12 bases lay between the germline ends. Germline values: CDR1 SEHNR, CDR2 FQNEAQ (reference sequence). CDR3 sequence (DNA): TGTGCCAGCAGCTTTTCCGGAGAGAGCTCCTACAATGAGCAGTTCTTC. Its protein product is CASSFSGESSYNEQFF.

The CDR3 nucleotides read TGCGCCAGCAGCCTGGACAGGGCTATCGGCACTGAAGCTTTCTTT. Protein product: CASSLDRAIGTEAFF. The V gene is TRBV5-1, the J gene TRBJ1-1; 8 bases line up with TRBD1. The CDR3 length is 15 residues. V gave up 4 bases and J gave up 4 bases; unmatched junction bases: 9. Germline loops: CDR1 SGHRS, CDR2 YFSETQ.

This chain connects TRBV20-1 to TRBJ2-3, with 9 positions matching TRBD2. The V segment lost 0 bases and the J segment 2 bases; nucleotides outside the gene matches: 6. In germline, CDR1 is DFQATT, CDR2 SNEGSKA (reference sequence). The CDR3 is 16 residues long. CDR3 protein: CSARDRLADYTDTQYF. Here the CDR3 DNA reads TGCAGTGCTAGAGATCGACTAGCGGATTACACAGATACGCAGTATTTT.

The J gene is TRBJ1-2, the V gene TRBV29-1; TRBD1 aligns across 7 bases. Germline CDR1 reads SQVTM; CDR2 reads ANQGSEA. The trim removed 3 bases at V and 3 bases at J, leaving 7 bases unmatched. This CDR3 contains 14 residues. CDR3 DNA sequence: TGCAGCGTTGACAGGACAGGCGATTACTATGGCTACACCTTC. The encoded protein is CSVDRTGDYYGYTF.

Points on this clonotype: This may be a read error, as it is one base from a much larger clone. This chain uses TRBV7-9 with TRBJ2-4; 9 bases fit TRBD1. V dropped 4 bases and J dropped 4; count of bases not matched to a gene: 5. Germline V lookup: CDR1 SEHNR, CDR2 FQNEAQ (reference sequence). The length of the CDR3 is 15 residues. The CDR3 region is CASSSRTGVKNIQYF. In DNA form, the CDR3 reads TGTGCCAGCAGCTCACGGACAGGGGTTAAAAACATTCAGTACTTC.

In its sample, this clonotype was seen a few times. V is TRBV2 and J is TRBJ2-6; D unclear. CDR1 and CDR2 (germline): SNHLY, FYNNEI. Trimming took off 1 base at V and 0 bases at J, with 7 bases between the two ends. The CDR3 extends over 16 amino acids. The CDR3 here is CASSEGRSSGANVLTF. CDR3 sequence (DNA): TGTGCCAGCAGTGAAGGGCGCAGCTCTGGGGCCAACGTCCTGACTTTC.

This clonotype has at least ten counts. V gene TRBV5-5 combines with J gene TRBJ2-3; weak D call: TRBD1 (6 bases). The CDR3 runs 18 residues. V was trimmed by 2 bases and J by 0 bases, leaving 19 bases between them. In germline, CDR1 is SGHKS, CDR2 YYEKEE (reference sequence). The DNA for the CDR3 is TGTGCCAGCAGCTTAAGGGGGTGGTCAGGACTCAGCACAGATACGCAGTATTTT. Translating it yields CASSLRGWSGLSTDTQYF.

This clonotype came up a few times. The chain has TRBV5-1 and TRBJ2-1, with TRBD2 matching 11 bases. The CDR3 runs to 15 residues. The ends lost 6 bases at V and 2 bases at J; junction bases unmatched: 4. Germline V gene sequence: CDR1 SGHRS, CDR2 YFSETQ. The DNA for the CDR3 is TGCGCCAGCAACCCACTAGCGGGGGCCTACAATGAGCAGTTCTTC. Its translation: CASNPLAGAYNEQFF.